This TCR beta chain was obtained from a study of a mutant IDH1 vaccine in newly diagnosed glioma listed by TCRdb under 2021. About the study as a whole: Vaccination started 4-6 weeks after radiotherapy alone, or was given together with temozolomide cycles in the groups whose treatment included chemotherapy. Of the 30 or so patients who were treated, about 62% were male and roughly 40% were female, and the mean age was around 40 years. Six visits were used for peripheral blood collection: V03 (baseline), V05, V07, V10, V12 and V13. Prior to enrollment, patients had been given standard therapy consisting of radiotherapy alone, temozolomide alone, or radiochemotherapy with temozolomide, with the combination given to most patients. For exploratory analyses, about two dozen treated patients had longitudinal TCRB deep sequencing done wherever samples were available. Visit V12 was the week-35 safety follow-up and visit V13 was the week-47 end of study. Overall study outcomes, separate from this receptor: According to the authors, sample limitations meant that analyses of patient blood samples could not be reproduced. Immune responses induced by the vaccine were seen in 90% to 95% of patients across multiple MHC alleles. Selection of PBMC samples for TCRB deep sequencing was based on availability. Changes in the top peripheral T cell clonotypes picked up by TCRB sequencing did not appear to be linked to pseudoprogression.

The time point label of this sample denotes: week 47, end of study. A 20-mer mutant IDH1 peptide at 300 micrograms in Montanide made up each vaccine dose, which was injected subcutaneously together with topical imiquimod. Patients received eight vaccinations in weeks 1, 3, 5, 7, 11, 15, 19 and 23, corresponding to visits V03 through V10. All donors had newly diagnosed IDH1-mutant astrocytomas of WHO grade 3 or 4 that showed loss of nuclear ATRX. The samples were drawn from NOA16, a multicentre, single-arm, open-label phase I trial in Germany that tested a mutant IDH1 peptide vaccine in humans for the first time. Genomic DNA for TCRB sequencing was isolated from EDTA blood with the DNeasy Blood and Tissue Kit. The library was prepared using the immunoSEQ multiplex PCR assay. The hsTCRB Kit was used according to the manufacturer's protocol to amplify rearranged TCR beta chain sequences. An Illumina MiSeq was used to sequence the TCRB libraries. From the authors' description of their analysis: The kit vendor's proprietary platform handled demultiplexing, trimming and gene mapping. This immuneACCESS table, as held by TCRdb, lists in-frame sequences with V and J called but not all clones. Of the missing ones, under half trace to an unresolved V gene in checked studies; the others have no known cause. From that table come the V and J calls and clone size; the DNA was used to work out D and trimming. Recorded for this sample are fewer than 40,000 clones; about 86% of them occurred a single time. Approximately 28% of the sample belongs to the ten largest clones.

On this clone: Its cognate antigen has yet to be identified. No much larger clone exists at a distance of one base, and base qualities are not known.

Clipping removes 3 bases from V and 7 bases from J, with 5 as the unmatched junction base count. Spanning cysteine to phenylalanine, the CDR3 consists of 14 amino acids. Solely the CDR3 DNA is kept, with 42 bases framed from the first base. As encoded in the germline V gene, CDR1 is SGHRS while CDR2 is YFSETQ. The input for sequencing was PBMCs, taken from a glioma patient whose treatment included an IDH1 peptide vaccine. The V gene is TRBV5-1 and the J gene is TRBJ2-7, with 12 central nucleotides matching TRBD2. The TCR comes from a man aged 25-45 years with glioma. The nucleotides are TGCGCCAGCAGCTCTAGCGGGAGGGCCCGGGAGCAGTACTTC. This codes for CASSSSGRAREQYF. When the CDR3 is completed using the reference TRBV5-1 and TRBJ2-7 genes on either side, the full variable domain is KAGVTQTPRYLIKTRGQQVTLSCSPISGHRSVSWYQQTPGQGLQFLFEYFSETQRNKGNFPGRFSGRQFSNSRSEMNVSTLELGDSALYLCASSSSGRAREQYFGPGTRLTVT.